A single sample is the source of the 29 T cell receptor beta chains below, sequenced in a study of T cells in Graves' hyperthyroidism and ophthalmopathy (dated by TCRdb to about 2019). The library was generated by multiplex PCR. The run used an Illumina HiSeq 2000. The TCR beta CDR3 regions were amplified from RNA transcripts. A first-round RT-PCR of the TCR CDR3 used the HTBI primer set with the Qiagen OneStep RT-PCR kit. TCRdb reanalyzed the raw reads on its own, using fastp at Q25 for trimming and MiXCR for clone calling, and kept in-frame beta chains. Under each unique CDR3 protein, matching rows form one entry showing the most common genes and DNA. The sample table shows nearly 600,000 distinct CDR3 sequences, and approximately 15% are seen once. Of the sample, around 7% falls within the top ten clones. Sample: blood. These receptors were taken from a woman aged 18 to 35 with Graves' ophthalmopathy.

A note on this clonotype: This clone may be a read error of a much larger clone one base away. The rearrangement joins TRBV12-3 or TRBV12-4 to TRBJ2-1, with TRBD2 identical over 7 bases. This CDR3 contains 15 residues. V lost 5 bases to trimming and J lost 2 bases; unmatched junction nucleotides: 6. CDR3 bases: TGTGCCAGCAGTCGTCCTAGCGGCCCCTACAATGAGCAGTTCTTC. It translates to CASSRPSGPYNEQFF.

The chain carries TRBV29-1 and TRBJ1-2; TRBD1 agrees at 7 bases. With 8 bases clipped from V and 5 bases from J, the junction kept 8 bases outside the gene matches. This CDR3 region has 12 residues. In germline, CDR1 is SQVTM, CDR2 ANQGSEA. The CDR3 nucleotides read TGCAGCCACCGACAGGGAGCATATGGCTACACCTTC. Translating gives CSHRQGAYGYTF.

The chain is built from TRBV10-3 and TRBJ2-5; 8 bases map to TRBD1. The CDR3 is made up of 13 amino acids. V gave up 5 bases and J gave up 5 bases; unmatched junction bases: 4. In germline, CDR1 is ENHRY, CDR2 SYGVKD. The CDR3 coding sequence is TGTGCCATCAGTAACAGGGGGTTGGAGACCCAGTACTTC. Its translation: CAISNRGLETQYF.

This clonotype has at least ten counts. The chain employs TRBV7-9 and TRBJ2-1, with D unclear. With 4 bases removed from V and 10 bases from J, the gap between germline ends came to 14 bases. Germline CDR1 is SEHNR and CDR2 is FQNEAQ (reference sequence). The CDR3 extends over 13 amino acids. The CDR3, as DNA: TGTGCCAGCAGCTCCCCTCCCGCCGGGGAGCAGTTCTTC. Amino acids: CASSSPPAGEQFF.

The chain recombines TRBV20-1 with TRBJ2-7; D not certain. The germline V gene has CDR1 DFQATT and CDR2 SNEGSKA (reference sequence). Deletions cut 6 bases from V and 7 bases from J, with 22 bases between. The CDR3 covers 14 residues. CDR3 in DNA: TGCAGTGCCACGAGCCCCCTGGGTAATGGGGAGCAGTACTTC. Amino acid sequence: CSATSPLGNGEQYF.

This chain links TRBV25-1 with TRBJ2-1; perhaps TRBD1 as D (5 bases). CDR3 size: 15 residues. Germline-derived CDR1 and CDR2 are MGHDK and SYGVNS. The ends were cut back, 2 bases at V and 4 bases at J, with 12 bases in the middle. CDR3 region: CASSETGDFYNEQFF. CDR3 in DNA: TGTGCCAGCAGTGAAACAGGAGACTTTTACAATGAGCAGTTCTTC.

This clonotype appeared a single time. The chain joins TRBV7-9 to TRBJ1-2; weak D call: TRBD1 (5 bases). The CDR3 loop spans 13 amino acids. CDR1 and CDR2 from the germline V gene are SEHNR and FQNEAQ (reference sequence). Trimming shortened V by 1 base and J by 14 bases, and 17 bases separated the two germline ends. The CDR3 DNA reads TGTGCCAGCAGCTTAGGGCCCCTGACGGGGCAAACCTTC. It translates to CASSLGPLTGQTF.

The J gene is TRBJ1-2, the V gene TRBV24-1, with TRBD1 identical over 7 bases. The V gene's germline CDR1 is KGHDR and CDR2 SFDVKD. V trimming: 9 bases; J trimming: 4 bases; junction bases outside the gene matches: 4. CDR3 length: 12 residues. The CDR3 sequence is CATGTEAYGYTF. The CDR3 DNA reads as TGTGCCACCGGGACAGAGGCCTATGGCTACACCTTC.

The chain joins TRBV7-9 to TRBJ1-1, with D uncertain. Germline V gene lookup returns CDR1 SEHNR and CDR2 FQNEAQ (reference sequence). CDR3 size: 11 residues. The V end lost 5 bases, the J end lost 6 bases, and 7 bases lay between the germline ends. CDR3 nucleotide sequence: TGTGCCAGCAGCGACGGCTCTGAAGCTTTCTTT. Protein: CASSDGSEAFF.

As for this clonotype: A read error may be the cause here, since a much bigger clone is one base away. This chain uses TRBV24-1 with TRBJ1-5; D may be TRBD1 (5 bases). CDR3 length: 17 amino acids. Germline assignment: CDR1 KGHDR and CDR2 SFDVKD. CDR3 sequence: CAASDEMVGGGDQPQHF. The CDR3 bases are TGTGCCGCCAGTGATGAAATGGTCGGGGGGGGGGATCAGCCCCAGCATTTT.

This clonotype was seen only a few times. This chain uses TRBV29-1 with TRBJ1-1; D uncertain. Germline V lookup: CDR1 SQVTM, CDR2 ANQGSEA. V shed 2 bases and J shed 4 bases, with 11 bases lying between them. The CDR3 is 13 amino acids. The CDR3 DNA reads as TGCAGCGTTGAAACCCCCGGGCGCACTGAAGCTTTCTTT. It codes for CSVETPGRTEAFF.

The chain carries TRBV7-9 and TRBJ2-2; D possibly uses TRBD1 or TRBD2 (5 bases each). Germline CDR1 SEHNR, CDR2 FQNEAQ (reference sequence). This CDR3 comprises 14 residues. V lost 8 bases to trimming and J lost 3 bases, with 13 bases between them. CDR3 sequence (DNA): TGTGCCAGCTCTAGGGGAGTAGACACCGGGGAGCTGTTTTTT. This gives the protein CASSRGVDTGELFF.

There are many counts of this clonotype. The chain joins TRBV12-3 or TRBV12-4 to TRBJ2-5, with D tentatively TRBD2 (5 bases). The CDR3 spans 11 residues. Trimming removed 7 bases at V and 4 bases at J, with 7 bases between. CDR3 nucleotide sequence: TGTGCCAGCACGGGGTCAGAGACCCAGTACTTC. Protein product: CASTGSETQYF.

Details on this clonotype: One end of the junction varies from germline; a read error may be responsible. The CDR3 here is CASTPVDGTHVHF. CDR3 DNA: TGTGCCAGCACCCCGGTCGACGGGACTCACGTACACTTC. The rearrangement links TRBV28 to TRBJ2-5; a weak D match, TRBD2 (6 bases). Germline CDR1 and CDR2: MDHEN and SYDVKM. The CDR3 is 13 residues long.

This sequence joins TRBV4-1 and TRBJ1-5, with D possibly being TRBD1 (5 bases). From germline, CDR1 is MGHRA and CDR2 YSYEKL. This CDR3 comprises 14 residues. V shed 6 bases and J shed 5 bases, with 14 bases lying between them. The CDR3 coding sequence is TGCGCCAGCAGAGGATTGTTGGGGGATCAGCCCCAGCATTTT. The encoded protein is CASRGLLGDQPQHF.

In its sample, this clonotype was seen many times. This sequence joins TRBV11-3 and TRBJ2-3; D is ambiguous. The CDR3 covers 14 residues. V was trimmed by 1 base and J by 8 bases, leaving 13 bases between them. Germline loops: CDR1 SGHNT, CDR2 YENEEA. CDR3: CASSLGQHMVTQYF. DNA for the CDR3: TGTGCCAGCAGCTTAGGGCAGCACATGGTTACGCAGTATTTT.

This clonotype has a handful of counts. The CDR3 DNA is TGCAGCGTCCAAAGGGGCGGGAGGGAATACAATGAGCAGTTCTTC. Residues: CSVQRGGREYNEQFF. The gene calls are TRBV29-1 and TRBJ2-1; 9 bases align to TRBD2. Germline V gives CDR1 SQVTM, CDR2 ANQGSEA. V dropped 6 bases and J dropped 4; count of bases not matched to a gene: 10. This CDR3 spans 15 amino acids.

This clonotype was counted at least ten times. CDR3 DNA sequence: TGTGCCTGGAGTGCCGGGGAATGGTATACTGAAGCTTTCTTT. Translation: CAWSAGEWYTEAFF. The chain couples TRBV30 to TRBJ1-1; D not certain. Germline V lookup: CDR1 GTSNPN, CDR2 SVGIG (reference sequence). CDR3 length: 14 amino acids. Trimming removed 1 base at V and 5 bases at J, with 14 bases between. Supplemented by reference TRBV30 and TRBJ1-1, the full variable domain reads SQTIHQWPATLVQPVGSPLSLECTVEGTSNPNLYWYRQAAGRGLQLLFYSVGIGQISSEVPQNLSASRPQDRQFILSSKKLLLSDSGFYLCAWSAGEWYTEAFFGQGTRLTVV.

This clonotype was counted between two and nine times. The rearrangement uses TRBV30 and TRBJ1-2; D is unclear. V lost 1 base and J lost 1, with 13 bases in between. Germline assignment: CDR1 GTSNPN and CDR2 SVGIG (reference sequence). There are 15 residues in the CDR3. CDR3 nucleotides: TGTGCCTGGAGTGCACACTACGGCGGTAACTATGGCTACACCTTC. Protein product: CAWSAHYGGNYGYTF.

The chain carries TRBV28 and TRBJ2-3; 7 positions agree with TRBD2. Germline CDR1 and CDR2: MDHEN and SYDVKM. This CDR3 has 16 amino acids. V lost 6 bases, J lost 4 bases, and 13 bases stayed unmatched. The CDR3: CASRITASGRADTQYF. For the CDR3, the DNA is TGTGCCAGCAGAATCACGGCTAGCGGTCGCGCAGATACGCAGTATTTT. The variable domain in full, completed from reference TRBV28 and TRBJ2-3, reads DVKVTQSSRYLVKRTGEKVFLECVQDMDHENMFWYRQDPGLGLRLIYFSYDVKMKEKGDIPEGYSVSREKKERFSLILESASTNQTSMYLCASRITASGRADTQYFGPGTRLTVL.

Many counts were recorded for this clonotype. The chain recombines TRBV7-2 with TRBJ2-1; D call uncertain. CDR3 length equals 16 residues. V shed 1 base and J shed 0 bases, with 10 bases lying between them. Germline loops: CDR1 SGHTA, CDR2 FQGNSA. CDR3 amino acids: CASSLVNDPSYNEQFF. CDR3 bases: TGTGCCAGCAGCTTAGTTAACGACCCCTCCTACAATGAGCAGTTCTTC.

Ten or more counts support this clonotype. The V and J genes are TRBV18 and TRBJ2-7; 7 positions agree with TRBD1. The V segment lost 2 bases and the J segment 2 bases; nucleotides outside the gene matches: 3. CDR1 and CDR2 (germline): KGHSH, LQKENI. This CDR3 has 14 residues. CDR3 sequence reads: CASSPGTVTYEQYF. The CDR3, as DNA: TGTGCCAGCTCACCAGGGACAGTAACCTACGAGCAGTACTTC.

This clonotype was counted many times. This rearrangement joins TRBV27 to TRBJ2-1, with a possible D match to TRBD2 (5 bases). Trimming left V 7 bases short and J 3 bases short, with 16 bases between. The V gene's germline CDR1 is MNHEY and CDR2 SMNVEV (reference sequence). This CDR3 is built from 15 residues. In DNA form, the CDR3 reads TGTGCCAGCAAGGTGCTCGGGATCCGCTACAATGAGCAGTTCTTC. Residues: CASKVLGIRYNEQFF.

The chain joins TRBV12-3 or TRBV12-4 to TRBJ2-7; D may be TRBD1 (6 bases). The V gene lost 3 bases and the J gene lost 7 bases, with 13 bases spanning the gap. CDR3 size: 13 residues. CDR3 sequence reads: CASSFTGSGEQYF. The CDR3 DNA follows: TGTGCCAGCAGTTTTACAGGGTCGGGGGAGCAGTACTTC.

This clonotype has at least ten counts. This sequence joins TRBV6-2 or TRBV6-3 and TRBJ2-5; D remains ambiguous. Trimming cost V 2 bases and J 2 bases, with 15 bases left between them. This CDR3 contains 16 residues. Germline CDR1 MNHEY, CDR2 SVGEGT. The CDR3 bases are TGTGCCAGCAGTTACCTCAGCTCTTACATACAAGAGACCCAGTACTTC. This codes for CASSYLSSYIQETQYF.

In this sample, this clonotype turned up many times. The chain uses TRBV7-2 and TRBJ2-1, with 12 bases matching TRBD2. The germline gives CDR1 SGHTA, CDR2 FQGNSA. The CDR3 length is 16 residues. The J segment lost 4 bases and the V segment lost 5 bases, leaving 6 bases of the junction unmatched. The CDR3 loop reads CASSRRLAGAYNEQFF. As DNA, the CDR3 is TGTGCCAGCAGCCGTAGACTAGCGGGAGCTTACAATGAGCAGTTCTTC.

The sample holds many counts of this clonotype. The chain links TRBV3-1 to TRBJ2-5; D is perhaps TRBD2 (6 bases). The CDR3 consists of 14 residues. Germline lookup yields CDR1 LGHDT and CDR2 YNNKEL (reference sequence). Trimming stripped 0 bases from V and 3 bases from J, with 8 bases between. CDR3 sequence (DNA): TGTGCCAGCAGCCAAGAGGCTAGCGAAGAGACCCAGTACTTC. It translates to CASSQEASEETQYF.

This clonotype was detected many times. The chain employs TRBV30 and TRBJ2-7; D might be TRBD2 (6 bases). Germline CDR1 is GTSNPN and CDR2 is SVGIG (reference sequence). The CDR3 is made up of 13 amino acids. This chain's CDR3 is CAIRLGILNEQYF. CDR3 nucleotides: TGTGCGATAAGACTAGGGATTCTCAACGAGCAGTACTTC.

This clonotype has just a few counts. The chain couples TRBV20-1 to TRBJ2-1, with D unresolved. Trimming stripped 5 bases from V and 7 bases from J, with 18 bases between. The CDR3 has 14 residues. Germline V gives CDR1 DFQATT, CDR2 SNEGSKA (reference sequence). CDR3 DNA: TGCAGTGCTCTCATCAGAGTCGAGGTGAATGAGCAGTTCTTC. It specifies CSALIRVEVNEQFF.